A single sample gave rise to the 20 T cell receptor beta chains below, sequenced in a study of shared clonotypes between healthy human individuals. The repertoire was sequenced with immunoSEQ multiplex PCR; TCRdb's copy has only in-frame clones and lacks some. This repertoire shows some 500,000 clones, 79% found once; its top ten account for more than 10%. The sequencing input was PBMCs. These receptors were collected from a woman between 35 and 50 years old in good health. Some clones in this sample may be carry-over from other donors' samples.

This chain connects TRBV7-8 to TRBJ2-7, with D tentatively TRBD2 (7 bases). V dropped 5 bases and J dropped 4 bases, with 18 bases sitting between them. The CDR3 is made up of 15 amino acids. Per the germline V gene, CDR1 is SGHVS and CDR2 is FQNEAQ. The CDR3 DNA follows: TGTGCCAGCAGCCAGGGAGGGACACGGGTATACGAGCAGTACTTC. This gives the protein CASSQGGTRVYEQYF.

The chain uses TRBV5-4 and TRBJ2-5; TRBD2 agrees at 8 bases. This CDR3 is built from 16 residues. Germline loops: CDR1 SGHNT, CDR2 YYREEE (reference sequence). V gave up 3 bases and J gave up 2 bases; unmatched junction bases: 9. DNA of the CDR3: TGTGCCAGCAGCTCCCCTCCGATAGCGGGACAAGAGACCCAGTACTTC. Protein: CASSSPPIAGQETQYF.

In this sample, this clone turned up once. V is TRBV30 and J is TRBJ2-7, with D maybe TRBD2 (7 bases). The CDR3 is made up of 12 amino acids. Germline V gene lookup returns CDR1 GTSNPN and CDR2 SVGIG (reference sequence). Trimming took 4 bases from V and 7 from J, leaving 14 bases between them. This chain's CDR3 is CAWNRGAGEQYF. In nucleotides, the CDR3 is TGTGCCTGGAACCGGGGGGCGGGGGAGCAGTACTTC.

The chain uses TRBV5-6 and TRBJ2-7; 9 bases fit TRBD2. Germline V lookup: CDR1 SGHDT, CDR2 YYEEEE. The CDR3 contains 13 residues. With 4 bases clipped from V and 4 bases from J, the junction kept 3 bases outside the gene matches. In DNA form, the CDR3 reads TGTGCCAGCAGCCGACTAGCGGCTTACGAGCAGTACTTC. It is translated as CASSRLAAYEQYF.

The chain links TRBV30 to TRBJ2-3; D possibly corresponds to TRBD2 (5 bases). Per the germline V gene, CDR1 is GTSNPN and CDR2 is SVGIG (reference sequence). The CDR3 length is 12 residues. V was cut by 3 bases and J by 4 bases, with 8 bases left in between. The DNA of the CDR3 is TGTGCCTGGAGGGAGGACCCAGATACGCAGTATTTT. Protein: CAWREDPDTQYF.

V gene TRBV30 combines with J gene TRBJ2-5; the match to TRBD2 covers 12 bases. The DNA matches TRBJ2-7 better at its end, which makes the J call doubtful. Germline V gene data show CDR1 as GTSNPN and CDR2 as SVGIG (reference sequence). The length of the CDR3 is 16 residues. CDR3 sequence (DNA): TGTGCCTGGAGTGTACGGACTAGCGGGAAACCCTACGAGCAGTACTTC. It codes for CAWSVRTSGKPYEQYF.

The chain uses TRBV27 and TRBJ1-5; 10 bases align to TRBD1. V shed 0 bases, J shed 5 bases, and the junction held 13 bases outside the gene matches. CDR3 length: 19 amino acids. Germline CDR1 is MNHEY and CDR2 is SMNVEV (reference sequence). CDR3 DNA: TGTGCCAGCAGTTTATCGCGGACAGGGGGTCGGCGTAGGCATCAGCCCCAGCATTTT. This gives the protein CASSLSRTGGRRRHQPQHF.

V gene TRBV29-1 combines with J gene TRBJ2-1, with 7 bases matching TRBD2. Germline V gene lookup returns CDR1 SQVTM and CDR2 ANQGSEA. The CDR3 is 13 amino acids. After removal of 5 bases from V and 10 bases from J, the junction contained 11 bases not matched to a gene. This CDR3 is CSVRGGGAGEQFF. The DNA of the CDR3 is TGCAGCGTTCGTGGGGGAGGGGCTGGAGAGCAGTTCTTC.

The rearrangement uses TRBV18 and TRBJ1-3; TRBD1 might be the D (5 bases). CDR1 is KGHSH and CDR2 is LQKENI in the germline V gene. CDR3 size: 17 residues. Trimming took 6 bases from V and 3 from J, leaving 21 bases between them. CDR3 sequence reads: CASSPEGRPQLGNTIYF. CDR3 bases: TGTGCCAGCTCGCCCGAGGGACGGCCTCAACTTGGAAACACCATATATTTT.

CDR3 DNA: TGTGCCAGTATGGGACAGGGGACGAATCAGCCCCAGCATTTT. Encoded protein: CASMGQGTNQPQHF. V and J are TRBV19 and TRBJ1-5; 10 positions agree with TRBD1. V lost 7 bases to trimming and J lost 4 bases; unmatched junction nucleotides: 4. This CDR3 comprises 14 residues. Germline V CDR1 and CDR2: LNHDA, SQIVND (reference sequence).

The CDR3 protein is CASSYSFREYEQYF. The CDR3 DNA reads TGTGCCAGCAGTTACTCCTTCCGGGAGTACGAGCAGTACTTC. J is TRBJ2-7 and V is TRBV6-5; D possibly corresponds to TRBD2 (6 bases). V lost 0 bases and J 4 bases, leaving 10 bases between the germline ends. The germline V gene has CDR1 MNHEY and CDR2 SVGAGI. The CDR3 length is 14 residues.

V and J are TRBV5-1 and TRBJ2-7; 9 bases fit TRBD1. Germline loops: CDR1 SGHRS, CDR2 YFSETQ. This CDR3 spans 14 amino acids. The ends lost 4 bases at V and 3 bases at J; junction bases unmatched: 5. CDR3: CASSPGQGIYEQYF. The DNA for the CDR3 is TGCGCCAGCAGCCCGGGACAGGGCATCTACGAGCAGTACTTC.

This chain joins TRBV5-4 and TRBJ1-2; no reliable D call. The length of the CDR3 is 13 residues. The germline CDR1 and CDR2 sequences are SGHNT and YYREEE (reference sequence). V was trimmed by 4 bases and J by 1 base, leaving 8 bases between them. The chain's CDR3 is CASSKGYNYGYTF. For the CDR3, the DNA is TGTGCCAGCAGCAAAGGCTATAACTATGGCTACACCTTC.

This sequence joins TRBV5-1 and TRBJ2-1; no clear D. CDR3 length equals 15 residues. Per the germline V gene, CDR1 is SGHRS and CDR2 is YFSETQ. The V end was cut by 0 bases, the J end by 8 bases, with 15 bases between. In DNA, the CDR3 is TGCGCCAGCAGCTTGGACTCCCCCTTGAGGTATGAGCAGTTCTTC. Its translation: CASSLDSPLRYEQFF.

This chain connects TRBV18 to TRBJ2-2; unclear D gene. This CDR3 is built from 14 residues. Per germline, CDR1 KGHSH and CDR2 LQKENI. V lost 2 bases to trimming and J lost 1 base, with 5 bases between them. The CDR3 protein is CASSPSVNTGELFF. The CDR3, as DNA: TGTGCCAGCTCACCATCAGTGAACACCGGGGAGCTGTTTTTT. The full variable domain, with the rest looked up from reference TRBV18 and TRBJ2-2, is NAGVMQNPRHLVRRRGQEARLRCSPMKGHSHVYWYRQLPEEGLKFMVYLQKENIIDESGMPKERFSAEFPKEGPSILRIQQVVRGDSAAYFCASSPSVNTGELFFGEGSRLTVL.

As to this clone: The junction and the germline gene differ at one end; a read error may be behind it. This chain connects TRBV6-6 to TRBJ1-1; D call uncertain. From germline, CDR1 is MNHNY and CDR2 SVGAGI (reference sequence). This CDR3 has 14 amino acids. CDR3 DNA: TGTTCCAGCAGTTACTCCGAGGGGAACACTGAAGCTTTCTTT. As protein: CSSSYSEGNTEAFF.

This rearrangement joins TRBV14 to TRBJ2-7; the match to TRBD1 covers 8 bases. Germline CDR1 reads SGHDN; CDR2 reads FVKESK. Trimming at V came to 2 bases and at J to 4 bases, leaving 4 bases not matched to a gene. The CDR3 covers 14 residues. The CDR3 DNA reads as TGTGCCAGCAGCCAATCCGGACAGGGTTACGAGCAGTACTTC. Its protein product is CASSQSGQGYEQYF. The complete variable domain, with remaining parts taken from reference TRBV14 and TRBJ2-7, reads EAGVTQFPSHSVIEKGQTVTLRCDPISGHDNLYWYRRVMGKEIKFLLHFVKESKQDESGMPNNRFLAERTGGTYSTLKVQPAELEDSGVYFCASSQSGQGYEQYFGPGTRLTVT.

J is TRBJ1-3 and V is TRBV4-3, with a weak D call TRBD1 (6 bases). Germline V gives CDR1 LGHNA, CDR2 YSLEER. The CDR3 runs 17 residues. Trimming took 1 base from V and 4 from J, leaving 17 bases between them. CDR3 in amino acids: CASSQGTGFLGGNTIYF. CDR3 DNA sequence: TGCGCCAGCAGCCAAGGAACAGGGTTTCTTGGGGGAAACACCATATATTTT.

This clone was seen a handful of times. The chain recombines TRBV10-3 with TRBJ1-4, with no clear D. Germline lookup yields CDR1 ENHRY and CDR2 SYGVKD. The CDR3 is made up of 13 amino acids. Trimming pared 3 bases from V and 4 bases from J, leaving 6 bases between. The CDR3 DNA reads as TGTGCCATCAGTGACGGCCTTAATGAAAAACTGTTTTTT. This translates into CAISDGLNEKLFF.

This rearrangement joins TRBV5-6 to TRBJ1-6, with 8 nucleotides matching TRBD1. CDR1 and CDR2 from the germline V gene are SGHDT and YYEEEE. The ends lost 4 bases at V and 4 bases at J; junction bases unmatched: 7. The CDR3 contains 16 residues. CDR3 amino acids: CASSETGGRYNSPLHF. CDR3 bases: TGTGCCAGCAGCGAAACAGGGGGACGGTATAATTCACCCCTCCACTTT.